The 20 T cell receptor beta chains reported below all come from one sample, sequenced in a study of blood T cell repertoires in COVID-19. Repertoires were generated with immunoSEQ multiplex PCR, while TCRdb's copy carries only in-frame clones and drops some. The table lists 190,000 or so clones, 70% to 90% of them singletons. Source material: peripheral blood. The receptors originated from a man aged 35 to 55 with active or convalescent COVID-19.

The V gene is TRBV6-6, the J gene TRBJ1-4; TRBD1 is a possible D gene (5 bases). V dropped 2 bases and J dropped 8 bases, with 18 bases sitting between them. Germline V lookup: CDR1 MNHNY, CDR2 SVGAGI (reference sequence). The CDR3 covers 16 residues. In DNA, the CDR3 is TGTGCCAGCAGTTACCCGGGAGGGCCGCGGGGGGAAAAACTGTTTTTT. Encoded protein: CASSYPGGPRGEKLFF.

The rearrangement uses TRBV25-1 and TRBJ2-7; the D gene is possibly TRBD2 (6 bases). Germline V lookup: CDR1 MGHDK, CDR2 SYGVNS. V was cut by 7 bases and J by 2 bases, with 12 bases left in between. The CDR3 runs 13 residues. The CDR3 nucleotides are TGTGCCAGCACGTGGGGGGATCCCTACGAGCAGTACTTC. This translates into CASTWGDPYEQYF.

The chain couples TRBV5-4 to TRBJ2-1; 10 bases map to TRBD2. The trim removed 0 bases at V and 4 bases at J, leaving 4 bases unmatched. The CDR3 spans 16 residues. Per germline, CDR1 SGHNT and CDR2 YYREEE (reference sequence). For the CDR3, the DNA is TGTGCCAGCAGCTTGGGCCTAGCGGGGGCTTACAATGAGCAGTTCTTC. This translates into CASSLGLAGAYNEQFF. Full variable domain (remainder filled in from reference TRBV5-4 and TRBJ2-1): ETGVTQSPTHLIKTRGQQVTLRCSSQSGHNTVSWYQQALGQGPQFIFQYYREEENGRGNFPPRFSGLQFPNYSSELNVNALELDDSALYLCASSLGLAGAYNEQFFGPGTRLTVL.

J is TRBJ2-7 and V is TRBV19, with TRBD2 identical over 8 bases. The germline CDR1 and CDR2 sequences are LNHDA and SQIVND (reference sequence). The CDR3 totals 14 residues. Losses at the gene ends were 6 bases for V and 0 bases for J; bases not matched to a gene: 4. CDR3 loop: CASSTAGDSYEQYF. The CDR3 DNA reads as TGTGCCAGTAGCACAGCGGGGGACTCCTACGAGCAGTACTTC.

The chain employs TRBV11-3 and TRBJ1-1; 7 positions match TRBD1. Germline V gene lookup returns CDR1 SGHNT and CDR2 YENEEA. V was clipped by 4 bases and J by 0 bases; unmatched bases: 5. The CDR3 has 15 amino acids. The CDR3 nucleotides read TGTGCCAGCAGCTCCTGGGACAGACTGAACACTGAAGCTTTCTTT. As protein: CASSSWDRLNTEAFF.

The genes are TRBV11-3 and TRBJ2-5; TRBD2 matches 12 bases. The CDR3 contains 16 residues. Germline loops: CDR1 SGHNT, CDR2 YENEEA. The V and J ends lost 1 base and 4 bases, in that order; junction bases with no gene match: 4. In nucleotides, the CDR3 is TGTGCCAGCAGCTTAGCACTAGCGGGGGGCTCAGAGACCCAGTACTTC. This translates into CASSLALAGGSETQYF.

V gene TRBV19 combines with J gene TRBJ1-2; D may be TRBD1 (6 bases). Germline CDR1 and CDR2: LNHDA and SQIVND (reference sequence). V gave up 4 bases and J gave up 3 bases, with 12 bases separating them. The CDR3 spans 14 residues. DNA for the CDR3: TGTGCCAGTAGTACCTTAGGGGGGGACTATGGCTACACCTTC. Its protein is CASSTLGGDYGYTF.

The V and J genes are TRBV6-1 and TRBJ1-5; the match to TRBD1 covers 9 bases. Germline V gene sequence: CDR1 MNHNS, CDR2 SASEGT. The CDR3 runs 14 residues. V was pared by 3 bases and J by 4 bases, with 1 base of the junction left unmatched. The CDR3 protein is CASSEGQGNQPQHF. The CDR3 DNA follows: TGTGCCAGCAGTGAGGGACAGGGTAATCAGCCCCAGCATTTT.

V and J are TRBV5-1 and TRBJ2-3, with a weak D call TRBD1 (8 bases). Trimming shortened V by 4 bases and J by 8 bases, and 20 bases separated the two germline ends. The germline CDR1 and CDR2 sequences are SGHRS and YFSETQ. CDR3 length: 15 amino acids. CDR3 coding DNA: TGCGCCAGCAGCGGGACAGGCCGGGGGGCCGGTACGCAGTATTTT. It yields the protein CASSGTGRGAGTQYF. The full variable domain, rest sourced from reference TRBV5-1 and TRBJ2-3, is KAGVTQTPRYLIKTRGQQVTLSCSPISGHRSVSWYQQTPGQGLQFLFEYFSETQRNKGNFPGRFSGRQFSNSRSEMNVSTLELGDSALYLCASSGTGRGAGTQYFGPGTRLTVL.

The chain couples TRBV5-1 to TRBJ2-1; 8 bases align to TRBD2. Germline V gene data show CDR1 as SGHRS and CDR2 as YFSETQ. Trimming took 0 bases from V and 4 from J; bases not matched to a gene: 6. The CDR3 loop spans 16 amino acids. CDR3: CASSLAASGGYNEQFF. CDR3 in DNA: TGCGCCAGCAGCTTGGCAGCAAGCGGGGGTTACAATGAGCAGTTCTTC.

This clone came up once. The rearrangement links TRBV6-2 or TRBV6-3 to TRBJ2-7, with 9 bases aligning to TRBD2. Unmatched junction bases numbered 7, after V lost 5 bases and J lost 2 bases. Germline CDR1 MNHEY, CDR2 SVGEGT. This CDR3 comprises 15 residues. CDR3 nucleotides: TGTGCCAGCAGTGGGTTAGCGGGGGTTACCTACGAGCAGTACTTC. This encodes CASSGLAGVTYEQYF.

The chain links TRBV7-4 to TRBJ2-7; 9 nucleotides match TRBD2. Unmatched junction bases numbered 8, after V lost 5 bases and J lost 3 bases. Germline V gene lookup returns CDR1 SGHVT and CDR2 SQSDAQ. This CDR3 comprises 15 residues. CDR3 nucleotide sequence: TGTGCCAGCAGCATGGCGGGGGGGGACCGCTACGAGCAGTACTTC. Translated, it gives CASSMAGGDRYEQYF.

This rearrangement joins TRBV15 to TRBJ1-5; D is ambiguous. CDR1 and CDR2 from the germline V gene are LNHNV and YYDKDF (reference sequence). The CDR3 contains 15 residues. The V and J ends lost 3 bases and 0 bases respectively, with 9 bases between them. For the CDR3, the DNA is TGTGCCACCAGCAGCCAGAACTATAGCAATCAGCCCCAGCATTTT. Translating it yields CATSSQNYSNQPQHF.

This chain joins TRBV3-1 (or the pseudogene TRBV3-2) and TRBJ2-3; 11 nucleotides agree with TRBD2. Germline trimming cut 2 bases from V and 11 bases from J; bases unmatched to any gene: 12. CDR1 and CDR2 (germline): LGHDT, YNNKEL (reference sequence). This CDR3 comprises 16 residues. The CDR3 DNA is TGTGCCAGCAGCCAATGGCTAGCGGGGGGAAACTGGAGGCAGTATTTT. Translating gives CASSQWLAGGNWRQYF.

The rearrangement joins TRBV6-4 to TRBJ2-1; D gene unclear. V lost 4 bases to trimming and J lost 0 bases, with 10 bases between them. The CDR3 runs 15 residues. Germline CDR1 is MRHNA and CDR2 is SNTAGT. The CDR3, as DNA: TGTGCCAGCAGTGTTTTCTATGGCTCCTACAATGAGCAGTTCTTC. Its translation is CASSVFYGSYNEQFF.

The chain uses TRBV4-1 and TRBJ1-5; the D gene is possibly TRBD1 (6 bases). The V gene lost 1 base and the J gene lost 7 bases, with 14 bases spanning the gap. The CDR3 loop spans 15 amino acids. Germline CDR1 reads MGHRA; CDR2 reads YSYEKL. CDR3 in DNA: TGCGCCAGCAGCCAAGGGCTGGGGGGGGCCCAGCCCCAGCATTTT. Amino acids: CASSQGLGGAQPQHF.

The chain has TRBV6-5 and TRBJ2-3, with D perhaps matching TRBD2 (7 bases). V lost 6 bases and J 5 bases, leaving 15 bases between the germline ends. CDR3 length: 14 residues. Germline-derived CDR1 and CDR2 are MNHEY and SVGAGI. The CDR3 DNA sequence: TGTGCCAGCAGAGTGGGGGGGCCTAGAGATACGCAGTATTTT. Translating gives CASRVGGPRDTQYF.

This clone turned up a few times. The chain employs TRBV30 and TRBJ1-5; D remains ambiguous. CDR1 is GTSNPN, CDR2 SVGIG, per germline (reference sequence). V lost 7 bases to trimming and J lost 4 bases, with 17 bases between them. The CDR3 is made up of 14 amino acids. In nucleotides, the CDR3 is TGTGCCTCCTCCCGGACGGAGGTGAATCAGCCCCAGCATTTT. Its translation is CASSRTEVNQPQHF.

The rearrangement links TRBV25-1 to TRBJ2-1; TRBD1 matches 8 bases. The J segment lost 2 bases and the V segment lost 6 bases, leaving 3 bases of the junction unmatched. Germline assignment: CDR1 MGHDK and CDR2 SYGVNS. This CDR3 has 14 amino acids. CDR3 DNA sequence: TGTGCCAGCAGGCGACAGGGGACCTACAATGAGCAGTTCTTC. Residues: CASRRQGTYNEQFF. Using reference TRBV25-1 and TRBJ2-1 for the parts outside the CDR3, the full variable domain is EADIYQTPRYLVIGTGKKITLECSQTMGHDKMYWYQQDPGMELHLIHYSYGVNSTEKGDLSSESTVSRIRTEHFPLTLESARPSHTSQYLCASRRQGTYNEQFFGPGTRLTVL.

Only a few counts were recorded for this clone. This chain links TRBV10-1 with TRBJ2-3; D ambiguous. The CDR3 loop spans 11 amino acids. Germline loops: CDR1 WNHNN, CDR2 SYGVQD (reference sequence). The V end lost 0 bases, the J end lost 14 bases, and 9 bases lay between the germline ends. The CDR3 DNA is TGCGCCAGCAGTGAGTCACTTGGTCTGTATTTT. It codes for CASSESLGLYF.